This entry concerns a single TCR beta chain. Its antigen is currently unknown. Each CDR3 protein gets one entry after TCRdb re-called the 5' RACE reads with MiXCR. The sample records about 360,000 distinct CDR3 sequences, over 10% being singletons. Per germline, CDR1 MGHRA and CDR2 YSYEKL. Trimming removed 4 bases from V and 2 bases from J; junction bases left unmatched: 4. CDR3 size: 15 residues. This sample was taken from a study of T-cell memory formation after mild COVID-19. Looking at the study overall: TCR clusters were mostly donor specific. Findings of the study overall: Detection of some responders pre-infection suggested pre-existing cross-reactive memory T cells participated. Balance between CD4 and CD8 was seen in clones contracting day 15 to 85, and a CD4+ lean was seen in later expanders.

The clonotype comes from a young man who had mild COVID-19 (a few samples of this study predate the infection). Cell type and time point are not known. The specimen sequenced was PBMCs or a T cell subset sorted from them (not recorded which). The rearrangement uses TRBV4-1 and TRBJ2-7; 11 bases map to TRBD1. Here the CDR3 DNA reads TGCGCCAGCAGCCCTGCGGGACAGGGGGCCTACGAGCAGTACTTC. Amino acids: CASSPAGQGAYEQYF.